This T cell receptor (beta chain) emerged from a study of cytomegalovirus exposure and HLA in healthy donors. As concerns this clone: What it binds is unknown.

Here immunoSEQ multiplex PCR was the method, and the copy in TCRdb shows in-frame clones only, minus some. The sample lists about 98,000 clones; roughly 87% were seen once. Germline V gene lookup returns CDR1 SGHRS and CDR2 YFSETQ. The V end was cut by 4 bases, the J end by 2 bases, with 15 bases between. This CDR3 is 15 amino acids long. General study results and limits: The study labeled 150 to 200 TCR beta chains cytomegalovirus-associated.

Sequenced material: PBMCs. The chain joins TRBV5-1 to TRBJ1-2; D possibly corresponds to TRBD1 (6 bases). The sequence was collected from a man in his late teens or twenties in good health and CMV-seropositive. CDR3 amino acids: CASSPVGGPNYGYTF. In DNA form, the CDR3 reads TGCGCCAGCAGCCCGGTCGGGGGGCCGAACTATGGCTACACCTTC.